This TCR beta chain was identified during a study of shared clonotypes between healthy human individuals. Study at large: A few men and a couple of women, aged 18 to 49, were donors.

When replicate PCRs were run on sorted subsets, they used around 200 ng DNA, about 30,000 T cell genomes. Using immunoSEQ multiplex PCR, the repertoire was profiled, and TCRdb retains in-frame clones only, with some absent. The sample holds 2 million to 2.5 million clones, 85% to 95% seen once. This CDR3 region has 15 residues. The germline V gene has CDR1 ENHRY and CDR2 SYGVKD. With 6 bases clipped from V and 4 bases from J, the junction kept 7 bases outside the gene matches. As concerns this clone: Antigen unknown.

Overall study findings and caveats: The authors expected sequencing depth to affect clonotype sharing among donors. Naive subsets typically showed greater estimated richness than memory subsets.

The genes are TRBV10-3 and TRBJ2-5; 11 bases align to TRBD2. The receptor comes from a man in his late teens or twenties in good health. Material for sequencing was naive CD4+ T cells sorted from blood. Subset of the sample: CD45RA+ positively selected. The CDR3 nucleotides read TGTGCCATCAGACCTAGCGGGAGGACGGGAGAGACCCAGTACTTC. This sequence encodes CAIRPSGRTGETQYF.